This TCR beta chain derives from a study of T cell changes during pregnancy in multiple sclerosis. CDR3 length: 17 amino acids. The V gene end was trimmed by 4 bases and the J gene end by 0 bases; junction bases not matched to a gene: 9. CDR1 is SGDLS, CDR2 YYNGEE, per germline. Produced via immunoSEQ multiplex PCR; TCRdb's table is partial and in-frame only. The sample shows 45,000 to 50,000 clones, about 91% of them seen only once. The sequence came from a female donor in good health, enrolled as a control in a pregnancy study. The chain links TRBV9 to TRBJ2-3, with 9 bases that match TRBD1. Sequences were derived from CD4+ T cells from peripheral blood mononuclear cells, sampled in the second trimester of pregnancy. The CDR3 reads CASSRMGQGRSTDTQYF. As DNA, the CDR3 is TGTGCCAGCAGCCGAATGGGACAGGGCCGTAGCACAGATACGCAGTATTTT.